The T cell receptor beta chain under discussion was sequenced for a study of T cell repertoires in cytomegalovirus infection (dated by TCRdb to the late 2010s). For the study in its entirety: The peptide stimulations were aimed at well-studied HLA-B-restricted epitopes as well as recently identified HLA-C-restricted CMV epitopes, whose presentation resists viral immunomodulation. Because public TCR beta signatures pointed to carriage of CMV infection together with the matching HLA type, the HLA type of each donor mattered for the analysis. The paper as a whole reports these results and caveats: In both this cohort and an independent roughly 350-donor cohort, the cumulative frequency of public TCR beta family members distinguished carriers of CMV infection plus the relevant HLA type. In the ex vivo response, HLA-C-restricted CMV-specific TCR beta clonotypes were dominant, and in two of eight donors the single most frequent clonotype came from this HLA-C-restricted group.

The junction shows trimming of 1 base on V and 0 bases on J, plus 10 bases between the germline ends. Looking up the germline V gene (reference sequence) yields CDR1 SEHNR and CDR2 FQNEAQ. Including the terminal cysteine and phenylalanine, the CDR3 comprises 17 residues. The only DNA kept is the CDR3, 51 bases in frame from the first base. The sequencing machine was an Illumina HiSeq 1500. In-frame beta chains were kept once TCRdb had trimmed the public reads at Q25 with fastp and called clones with MiXCR. Entries that share a CDR3 protein sequence are merged under the most common genes and DNA. The sample records fewer than 1,000,000 distinct CDR3 sequences, around 32% of which are singletons. 10% to 15% of the sample comes from the top ten. This clonotype occurred many times. This clone's antigen is unknown. It has no much larger one-base neighbor in the sample; base qualities were not kept. The meaning of the sample's treatment or condition label: in vitro stimulation with specific CMV peptide epitopes to enrich CMV-specific T cells.

The TCR was taken from a human donor in good health (CMV status not recorded). Some clones in this sample may be carry-over from other donors' samples. The V gene is TRBV7-9 and the J gene is TRBJ2-6; the D gene assignment is ambiguous. The sample consisted of cultured CD8+ T cells from PBMCs, taken from culture after CMV antigen stimulation. For the CDR3, the sequence is CASSLGRSPSGANVLTF. At the DNA level, the sequence is TGTGCCAGCAGCTTAGGCAGGTCCCCCTCTGGGGCCAACGTCCTGACTTTC. Extended through the reference TRBV7-9 and TRBJ2-6 proteins, this CDR3 yields the full variable domain: DTGVSQNPRHKITKRGQNVTFRCDPISEHNRLYWYRQTLGQGPEFLTYFQNEAQLEKSRLLSDRFSAERPKGSFSTLEIQRTEQGDSAMYLCASSLGRSPSGANVLTFGAGSRLTVL.